This is a list of T cell receptor beta chains from one sample in a study of beta chain features in type 1 diabetes. Only in-frame clones appear in the TCRdb table, and some are missing; sequencing was by immunoSEQ multiplex PCR. The sample shows some 370,000 clones, around 10% of them seen only once. The sequencing input was central memory CD4+ T cells from blood. The receptor set was obtained from a man aged 30-40 years with type 1 diabetes. Both conserved end residues are part of each CDR3. D genes are given only for firm matches. Part of the rows lack a size; the others show once, few, many or a class for expanded clones.

cdr3_aa cdr3_nt clone_size d_call j_call v_call
CASSLAGIQETQYF TGTGCCAGCAGTTTGGCAGGGATCCAAGAGACCCAGTACTTC - - TRBJ2-5 TRBV27
CASGLEEPQHF TGTGCCAGCGGATTAGAGGAGCCCCAGCATTTT few - TRBJ1-5 TRBV27
CASSAPSPPYEQYF TGTGCCAGCAGCGCCCCCTCCCCCCCGTACGAGCAGTACTTC few - TRBJ2-7 TRBV9
CASSPNYEQYF TGTGCCAGCAGCCCAAACTACGAGCAGTACTTC many - TRBJ2-7 TRBV7-2
CASSQDLRGRGNTIYF TGCGCCAGCAGCCAAGATCTCCGGGGACGCGGAAACACCATATATTTT many - TRBJ1-3 TRBV4-1
CASSRLEETQYF TGTGCTAGCAGCCGATTGGAAGAGACCCAGTACTTC - - TRBJ2-5 TRBV7-7
CASSLAGVMNTEAFF TGTGCCAGCAGCCTAGCCGGCGTCATGAACACTGAAGCTTTCTTT - - TRBJ1-1 TRBV5-4
CASSQEAFSFEQYF TGCGCCAGCAGCCAAGAGGCCTTTTCCTTCGAGCAGTACTTC - - TRBJ2-7 TRBV4-3
CASSLSLAGADTQYF TGCGCCAGCAGCTTGAGCCTAGCGGGAGCAGATACGCAGTATTTT few TRBD2 TRBJ2-3 TRBV5-1
CASSLPGQLEAFF TGTGCCAGCAGTTTACCGGGACAGCTTGAAGCTTTCTTT few TRBD1 TRBJ1-1 TRBV28
CASSESTARGYEQYF TGCGCCAGCAGTGAGTCTACGGCCCGGGGGTACGAGCAGTACTTC few - TRBJ2-7 TRBV10-1
CASSFHGNTEAFF TGCGCCAGCAGCTTCCACGGGAACACTGAAGCTTTCTTT few - TRBJ1-1 TRBV5-1
CSAHRGAETQYF TGCAGCGCCCACAGGGGGGCGGAGACCCAGTACTTC - TRBD1 TRBJ2-5 TRBV29-1
CASSSGSYTDTQYF TGCGCCAGCAGCTCAGGTTCTTACACAGATACGCAGTATTTT few - TRBJ2-3 TRBV5-1
CASSEGTDTQYF TGCGCCAGCAGTGAGGGCACAGATACGCAGTATTTT few - TRBJ2-3 TRBV5-1
CASSQNPIGTPLGLFF TGCGCCAGCAGCCAAAATCCTATAGGGACTCCTCTTGGGCTGTTTTTT many - TRBJ2-2 TRBV4-3
CAISDPRRNTEAFF TGTGCCATCAGCGATCCCCGAAGAAACACTGAAGCTTTCTTT - - TRBJ1-1 TRBV10-3
CSVELVASGRVHYSTDTQYF TGCAGCGTTGAATTGGTGGCTAGCGGGAGGGTGCACTATAGCACAGATACGCAGTATTTT few TRBD2 TRBJ2-3 TRBV29-1
CASSKGGAPPRDQPQHF TGTGCCAGCAGCAAAGGGGGGGCACCCCCGAGAGATCAGCCCCAGCATTTT few - TRBJ1-5 TRBV21-1
CSVVTVPGSVNEQFF TGCAGCGTTGTTACGGTCCCAGGCAGCGTCAATGAGCAGTTCTTC - - TRBJ2-1 TRBV29-1
CASSEVGGTYNEQFF TGTGCCAGCAGTGAAGTCGGCGGAACTTACAATGAGCAGTTCTTC few - TRBJ2-1 TRBV6-1
CASSPSRGGHDTEAFF TGTGCCAGCAGCCCGTCGCGGGGGGGGCATGACACTGAAGCTTTCTTT - - TRBJ1-1 TRBV11-2
CASQVEGTQYF TGTGCCAGCCAGGTAGAGGGTACGCAGTATTTT few - TRBJ2-3 TRBV6-5
CASTPREYNEQFF TGCGCCAGCACCCCGCGGGAGTACAATGAGCAGTTCTTC many TRBD2 TRBJ2-1 TRBV23-1
CASKRLAGFGVDTQYF TGTGCCAGCAAGCGACTAGCGGGATTCGGTGTCGATACGCAGTATTTT few TRBD2 TRBJ2-3 TRBV27
CASSIEAVMNTEAFF TGTGCCAGTAGTATAGAGGCAGTCATGAACACTGAAGCTTTCTTT - - TRBJ1-1 TRBV19
CASSPDSMGAYEQYF TGTGCCAGCAGTCCCGACAGTATGGGGGCCTACGAGCAGTACTTC - - TRBJ2-7 TRBV6-5
CASTPQADTYEQYF TGTGCCAGCACCCCTCAGGCGGATACCTACGAGCAGTACTTC - - TRBJ2-7 TRBV6-6
CASSSTGPVYGYTF TGTGCCAGCAGTTCGACAGGGCCCGTCTATGGCTACACCTTC - TRBD1 TRBJ1-2 TRBV28
CASMDRGYGYTF TGTGCCAGCATGGACAGGGGCTATGGCTACACCTTC few TRBD1 TRBJ1-2 TRBV28
CASSLGDLGNTIYF TGCGCCAGCAGCTTGGGGGACCTCGGAAACACCATATATTTT few - TRBJ1-3 TRBV5-1
CASSSDSLNTEAFF TGTGCCAGCAGCTCGGACAGCTTGAACACTGAAGCTTTCTTT - - TRBJ1-1 TRBV11-3
CASLATANYGYTF TGTGCCAGCTTAGCGACCGCCAACTATGGCTACACCTTC - - TRBJ1-2 TRBV6-6
CASSLAPSGANVLTF TGTGCCAGCAGCTTAGCCCCATCTGGGGCCAACGTCCTGACTTTC - - TRBJ2-6 TRBV7-9
CASKPSGRGYEQYF TGTGCCAGCAAACCTAGCGGGAGGGGCTACGAGCAGTACTTC - TRBD2 TRBJ2-7 TRBV6-5
CASSLGRGQETQYF TGTGCCAGCAGCTTAGGGAGAGGGCAAGAGACCCAGTACTTC - - TRBJ2-5 TRBV7-9
CASSLLRKDEQYF TGTGCCAGCAGCCTGTTACGTAAGGACGAGCAGTACTTC - - TRBJ2-7 TRBV11-1
CASSPGTSGRAGELFF TGTGCCAGCAGCCCGGGGACTAGCGGGAGGGCCGGGGAGCTGTTTTTT few TRBD2 TRBJ2-2 TRBV5-4
CASSVGREWNEQFF TGTGCCAGCAGCGTAGGGCGCGAATGGAATGAGCAGTTCTTC - - TRBJ2-1 TRBV9
CASSLVPGTGYEQYF TGTGCCAGCAGCCTCGTTCCCGGGACAGGCTACGAGCAGTACTTC - TRBD1 TRBJ2-7 TRBV7-6
CASIRAGGEQYF TGTGCCAGCATCAGAGCGGGAGGAGAGCAGTACTTC - TRBD2 TRBJ2-7 TRBV2
CASSLGQGDGYTF TGTGCCAGCAGCTTGGGGCAGGGAGATGGCTACACCTTC - - TRBJ1-2 TRBV5-4
CSVDGGSALDQETQYF TGCAGCGTTGATGGGGGGTCGGCTTTAGACCAAGAGACCCAGTACTTC - - TRBJ2-5 TRBV29-1
CASSRTGLVEGARGANVLTF TGTGCCAGCTCACGGACAGGCCTTGTAGAGGGGGCGAGAGGGGCCAACGTCCTGACTTTC - TRBD1 TRBJ2-6 TRBV18
CASSLGNTIYF TGTGCCAGTTCGCTAGGAAACACCATATATTTT few - TRBJ1-3 TRBV13
CASSSEQYTEAFF TGTGCCAGCAGTTCGGAACAGTACACTGAAGCTTTCTTT few - TRBJ1-1 TRBV28
CAWRTPGAGTGELFF TGTGCCTGGCGAACCCCAGGGGCGGGCACCGGGGAGCTGTTTTTT few - TRBJ2-2 TRBV30
CASTMAMNTEAFF TGTGCCAGCACCATGGCCATGAACACTGAAGCTTTCTTT - - TRBJ1-1 TRBV11-2
CSVEGAGGTGELFF TGCAGCGTTGAAGGGGCGGGGGGAACCGGGGAGCTGTTTTTT few TRBD2 TRBJ2-2 TRBV29-1
CASSFFTSGRETQYF TGTGCCAGCAGTTTCTTCACTAGCGGGAGAGAGACCCAGTACTTC few TRBD2 TRBJ2-5 TRBV27
CASRGLAGVAGELFF TGTGCCAGCAGGGGACTAGCGGGAGTGGCCGGGGAGCTGTTTTTT few TRBD2 TRBJ2-2 TRBV27
CASSTGVGANVLTF TGTGCCAGCAGCACAGGGGTCGGGGCCAACGTCCTGACTTTC few TRBD1 TRBJ2-6 TRBV6-5
CASSPTGASYNEQFF TGTGCCAGCAGCCCAACAGGGGCCTCCTACAATGAGCAGTTCTTC - TRBD1 TRBJ2-1 TRBV11-2
CASSWYQETQYF TGTGCCAGCAGTTGGTACCAAGAGACCCAGTACTTC - - TRBJ2-5 TRBV7-6
CAWGVSGQETQYF TGTGCCTGGGGCGTTTCGGGGCAAGAGACCCAGTACTTC many - TRBJ2-5 TRBV30